The next 18 T cell receptor beta chains were all read from a single sample in a study of blood T cell repertoires in COVID-19. Only in-frame clones appear in the TCRdb table, and some are missing; sequencing was by immunoSEQ multiplex PCR. In the table there are about 50,000 clones, over 75% of which are singletons. Sequenced: peripheral blood. The receptors were sampled from a human donor in a cohort sampled during active COVID-19.

This clone was found a few times. V is TRBV6-6 and J is TRBJ2-1; 8 bases are a match to TRBD2. The germline V gene encodes CDR1 MNHNY and CDR2 SVGAGI (reference sequence). This CDR3 is built from 16 residues. Trimming removed 4 bases from V and 1 base from J; junction bases left unmatched: 6. The CDR3: CASSSKLAESYNEQFF. Written as DNA, the CDR3 is TGTGCCAGCAGTTCCAAACTAGCGGAATCCTACAATGAGCAGTTCTTC.

This chain uses TRBV21-1 with TRBJ2-1; the D call TRBD1 from the table was never checked on the DNA. TRBV21-1 is recorded as a pseudogene. The CDR3 consists of 13 residues. The CDR3, as DNA: TGTGCCAGCAGCCCGCAGACAGGGACAATTCAGTTCTTC. This codes for CASSPQTGTIQFF.

This clone has only one observation. The rearrangement uses TRBV6-5 and TRBJ1-1; 7 nucleotides line up with TRBD1. J was trimmed by 4 bases and V by 10 bases; bases with no gene match: 6. The CDR3 has 12 amino acids. Germline V gene data show CDR1 as MNHEY and CDR2 as SVGAGI. DNA of the CDR3: TGTGCCACCTTGACAGGGCCCACTGAAGCTTTCTTT. Amino acids: CATLTGPTEAFF.

V usage is TRBV10-1 and J usage is TRBJ1-3; tentative D call: TRBD1 (5 bases). V was clipped by 8 bases and J by 2 bases, with 10 bases between them. The CDR3 consists of 13 residues. Germline CDR1 reads WNHNN; CDR2 reads SYGVQD (reference sequence). The CDR3 region has the DNA TGCGCCAGCGGTACAGGAACTGGAAACACCATATATTTT. Its translation is CASGTGTGNTIYF.

This chain links TRBV5-1 with TRBJ2-5; D may be TRBD2 (7 bases). This CDR3 has 15 residues. From germline, CDR1 is SGHRS and CDR2 YFSETQ. V was clipped by 4 bases and J by 5 bases, with 18 bases between them. CDR3 sequence: CASSPQGGGGETQYF. The CDR3 DNA sequence: TGCGCCAGCAGCCCCCAAGGGGGGGGTGGGGAGACCCAGTACTTC.

This clone was counted once. The gene calls are TRBV11-2 and TRBJ2-1; D remains unclear. V was trimmed by 0 bases and J by 5 bases, leaving 17 bases between them. The CDR3 extends over 17 amino acids. Germline V gene data show CDR1 as SGHAT and CDR2 as FQNNGV. The CDR3 sequence: CASSLEGLARRDNEQFF. The DNA of the CDR3 is TGTGCCAGCAGCTTAGAAGGTTTGGCTAGACGAGACAATGAGCAGTTCTTC. The entire variable domain, with the rest obtained from reference TRBV11-2 and TRBJ2-1, is as follows: EAGVAQSPRYKIIEKRQSVAFWCNPISGHATLYWYQQILGQGPKLLIQFQNNGVVDDSQLPKDRFSAERLKGVDSTLKIQPAKLEDSAVYLCASSLEGLARRDNEQFFGPGTRLTVL.

Of note for this clone: At one end the junction does not follow the germline gene, possibly because of a read error. This sequence joins TRBV7-2 and TRBJ1-6; D might be TRBD1 (5 bases). Germline-derived CDR1 and CDR2 are SGHTA and FQGNSA. CDR3 size: 16 residues. The CDR3 region is CASRLGGAANYSPLHF. Here the CDR3 DNA reads TGTGCCAGCAGATTAGGTGGGGCCGCTAATTATTCACCCCTCCACTTT.

The chain employs TRBV28 and TRBJ1-1, with D perhaps TRBD1 (6 bases). The CDR3 spans 14 residues. Trimming stripped 6 bases from V and 5 bases from J, with 16 bases between. CDR1 is MDHEN and CDR2 is SYDVKM in the germline V gene. The CDR3 loop is CASSLRGGRTEAFF. CDR3 bases: TGTGCCAGCAGCCTTAGGGGGGGACGGACTGAAGCTTTCTTT.

V gene TRBV3-1 (or the pseudogene TRBV3-2) combines with J gene TRBJ2-3; possibly TRBD2 for D (6 bases). The V gene lost 0 bases and the J gene lost 0 bases, with 10 bases spanning the gap. This CDR3 is 16 amino acids long. CDR1 and CDR2 from the germline V gene are LGHDT and YNNKEL (reference sequence). This chain's CDR3 is CASSQDLGRSTDTQYF. The CDR3 DNA sequence: TGTGCCAGCAGCCAAGATCTCGGGAGAAGCACAGATACGCAGTATTTT.

J is TRBJ2-3 and V is TRBV20-1; D possibly corresponds to TRBD2 (6 bases). There are 13 residues in the CDR3. Trimming took 3 bases from V and 5 from J, leaving 12 bases between them. Germline CDR1 is DFQATT and CDR2 is SNEGSKA (reference sequence). The CDR3 bases are TGCAGTGCTAGTACGGGAGCGGGAGATACGCAGTATTTT. Its translation: CSASTGAGDTQYF.

The chain uses TRBV7-9 and TRBJ2-6; 7 bases are shared with TRBD1. There are 16 residues in the CDR3. Trimming took 8 bases from V and 0 from J; bases not matched to a gene: 7. The V gene's germline CDR1 is SEHNR and CDR2 FQNEAQ (reference sequence). As DNA, the CDR3 is TGTGCCAGCCCCGAGACAGGGACCTCTGGGGCCAACGTCCTGACTTTC. Protein product: CASPETGTSGANVLTF. The entire variable domain, with the rest obtained from reference TRBV7-9 and TRBJ2-6, is as follows: DTGVSQNPRHKITKRGQNVTFRCDPISEHNRLYWYRQTLGQGPEFLTYFQNEAQLEKSRLLSDRFSAERPKGSFSTLEIQRTEQGDSAMYLCASPETGTSGANVLTFGAGSRLTVL.

The chain has TRBV11-2 and TRBJ2-7; 10 nucleotides line up with TRBD2. Germline loops: CDR1 SGHAT, CDR2 FQNNGV. The J segment lost 1 base and the V segment lost 2 bases, leaving 5 bases of the junction unmatched. CDR3 size: 16 residues. The CDR3 protein is CASSLPGLAMSYEQYF. The CDR3 bases are TGTGCCAGCAGCTTACCGGGACTAGCGATGTCCTACGAGCAGTACTTC.

CDR3 sequence (DNA): TGTGCCAGTAGTATCGGGGCAGGGGGCTCTGGAAACACCATATATTTT. Its translation: CASSIGAGGSGNTIYF. The chain carries TRBV19 and TRBJ1-3, with TRBD1 identical over 7 bases. The CDR3 is 16 amino acids. The germline V gene has CDR1 LNHDA and CDR2 SQIVND (reference sequence). With V trimmed by 3 bases and J by 0 bases, 5 bases remained unmatched.

The chain joins TRBV13 to TRBJ2-7, with 8 bases that match TRBD2. The V gene's germline CDR1 is PRHDT and CDR2 FYEKMQ (reference sequence). This CDR3 spans 17 amino acids. V trimming: 0 bases; J trimming: 2 bases; junction bases outside the gene matches: 9. The CDR3 nucleotides read TGTGCCAGCAGCTTAGGGTTCGGGAGCGGGAGCCCCTACGAGCAGTACTTC. The encoded protein is CASSLGFGSGSPYEQYF.

This clone was observed a few times. The V and J genes are TRBV6-2 or TRBV6-3 and TRBJ2-5; 7 bases are a match to TRBD2. Germline trimming cut 6 bases from V and 2 bases from J; bases unmatched to any gene: 9. Germline values: CDR1 MNHEY, CDR2 SVGEGT. The CDR3 has 15 residues. The CDR3 region is CASSDPPGGQETQYF. CDR3 nucleotides: TGTGCCAGCAGCGACCCTCCGGGGGGACAAGAGACCCAGTACTTC.

The J gene is TRBJ2-5, the V gene TRBV6-5, with 15 bases identical to TRBD2. The junction had 6 bases not matched to a gene; V was cut back by 6 bases and J by 7 bases. Germline values: CDR1 MNHEY, CDR2 SVGAGI. The CDR3 has 15 residues. The CDR3 loop reads CASRPGLAGGVTQYF. The CDR3 DNA sequence: TGTGCCAGCAGGCCGGGACTAGCGGGAGGAGTGACCCAGTACTTC.

Here the CDR3 DNA reads TGTGCCAGCAGTTCCAGACGGGAGGGAGAGACCCAGTACTTC. Protein sequence: CASSSRREGETQYF. V and J are TRBV28 and TRBJ2-5; 8 bases are a match to TRBD2. V was pared by 4 bases and J by 4 bases, with 5 bases of the junction left unmatched. Germline CDR1 and CDR2: MDHEN and SYDVKM. CDR3 length: 14 residues.

CDR3 bases: TGTGCCAGCAGCTTGCGTGGACAGGGGGGAAACACCATATATTTT. It codes for CASSLRGQGGNTIYF. The chain is built from TRBV5-6 and TRBJ1-3, with 9 bases aligning to TRBD1. The CDR3 runs 15 residues. The trim removed 1 base at V and 4 bases at J, leaving 3 bases unmatched. Germline CDR1 SGHDT, CDR2 YYEEEE. The whole variable domain, remainder taken from reference TRBV5-6 and TRBJ1-3, is DAGVTQSPTHLIKTRGQQVTLRCSPKSGHDTVSWYQQALGQGPQFIFQYYEEEERQRGNFPDRFSGHQFPNYSSELNVNALLLGDSALYLCASSLRGQGGNTIYFGEGSWLTVV.